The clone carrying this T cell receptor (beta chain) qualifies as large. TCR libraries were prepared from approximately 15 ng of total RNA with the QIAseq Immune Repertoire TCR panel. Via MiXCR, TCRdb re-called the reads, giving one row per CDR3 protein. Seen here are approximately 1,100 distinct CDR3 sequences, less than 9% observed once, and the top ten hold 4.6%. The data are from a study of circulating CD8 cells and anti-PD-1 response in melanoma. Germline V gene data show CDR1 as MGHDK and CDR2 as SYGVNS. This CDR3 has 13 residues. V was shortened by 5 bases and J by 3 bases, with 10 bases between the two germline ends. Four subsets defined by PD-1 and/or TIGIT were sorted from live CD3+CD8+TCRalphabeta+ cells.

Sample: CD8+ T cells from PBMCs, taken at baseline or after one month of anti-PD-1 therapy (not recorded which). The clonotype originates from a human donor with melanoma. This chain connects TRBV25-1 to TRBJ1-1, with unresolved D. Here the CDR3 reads CASSRETHTEAFF. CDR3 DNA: TGTGCCAGCAGTCGGGAAACTCACACTGAAGCTTTCTTT.